This T cell receptor beta chain was obtained from a study of tumor-infiltrating lymphocytes in primary liver carcinoma. In the case of this clonotype: Its target is not known.

Investigators took RNA and DNA out together from roughly 21-30 mg of unsorted bulk tissue. The study's findings and limits: A significantly higher top-250-clone fraction was recorded for tumors than for blood (p = 0.039). Tumor-adjacent and tumor-blood pairs overlapped less than tumor region pairs did.

A constant-region primer served to make TCR beta cDNA from about 0.5 ug total RNA. Three nested multiplex PCR rounds of slightly modified ARM-PCR generated TCR beta libraries. Running around 9 cycles apiece, the first two PCR rounds relied on TRBV1-TRBV30 forward primers together with a C-beta reverse primer. TCRdb called the multiplex PCR reads again in MiXCR, with one record for every CDR3 protein. The table has over 100,000 distinct CDR3 sequences, around 70% seen once; the top ten hold around 8.1%. The CDR3 contains 14 residues. Trimming cost V 3 bases and J 5 bases, with 14 bases left between them. Germline CDR1 reads KGHSH; CDR2 reads LQKENI.

This TCR derives from a woman aged 60-70 years with primary liver carcinoma and hepatitis B virus infection. The sequencing input was tumor-adjacent normal liver tissue. This chain uses TRBV18 with TRBJ2-7, with D possibly TRBD1 on 5 matching bases. CDR3 in amino acids: CASSPSSREDEQYF. CDR3 in DNA: TGTGCCAGCTCACCCTCCTCCAGGGAAGACGAGCAGTACTTC. The entire variable domain, with the rest obtained from reference TRBV18 and TRBJ2-7, is as follows: NAGVMQNPRHLVRRRGQEARLRCSPMKGHSHVYWYRQLPEEGLKFMVYLQKENIIDESGMPKERFSAEFPKEGPSILRIQQVVRGDSAAYFCASSPSSREDEQYFGPGTRLTVT.